These 22 T cell receptor beta chains came from one sample sequenced in a study of OX40 agonist ivuxolimab in advanced cancers. The assay was immunoSEQ multiplex PCR, and TCRdb's table has in-frame clones only and misses some. The sample has over 150,000 clones, 85% to 95% seen once; the top ten hold just over 0.3%. The sequences come from CD4+ or CD8+ T cells sorted from blood, collected in a trial of the OX40 agonist ivuxolimab. The receptors shown here come from an adult with an advanced solid tumor such as melanoma, head and neck, liver or kidney cancer.

The chain carries TRBV7-9 and TRBJ2-7; the D call may be TRBD1 or TRBD2 (5 bases each). The CDR3 totals 15 residues. The V end was cut by 5 bases, the J end by 3 bases, with 17 bases between. The germline CDR1 and CDR2 sequences are SEHNR and FQNEAQ (reference sequence). This CDR3 reads CASSRIGTVRYEQYF. CDR3 in DNA: TGTGCCAGCAGCCGTATCGGGACGGTGCGCTACGAGCAGTACTTC.

The chain couples TRBV30 to TRBJ2-7, with TRBD1 as a possible D gene (6 bases). This CDR3 region has 15 residues. CDR1 and CDR2 (germline): GTSNPN, SVGIG (reference sequence). Between the trimmed V and J ends, which lost 4 bases and 3 bases, there was a span of 19 bases. The CDR3, as DNA: TGTGCCTGGATCCCCTTTGGGGGCGGGCGCTACGAGCAGTACTTC. Translation: CAWIPFGGGRYEQYF.

The chain recombines TRBV7-2 with TRBJ2-7; TRBD2 aligns across 8 bases. Trimming cost V 5 bases and J 7 bases; bases outside gene matches: 13. Germline-derived CDR1 and CDR2 are SGHTA and FQGNSA. This CDR3 region has 15 residues. Here the CDR3 DNA reads TGTGCCAGCAGCGCCGGGACTAGTCGTTCGGGGGAGCAGTACTTC. This translates into CASSAGTSRSGEQYF.

V is TRBV6-1 and J is TRBJ2-3; D is undetermined. V lost 3 bases and J 0 bases, leaving 10 bases between the germline ends. Looked up from germline, CDR1 is MNHNS and CDR2 is SASEGT. CDR3 length equals 15 residues. CDR3 DNA: TGTGCCAGCAGTGAGACGGCGCCTAGCACAGATACGCAGTATTTT. Its translation is CASSETAPSTDTQYF.

The rearrangement links TRBV6-5 to TRBJ1-2; tentatively, D is TRBD1 (5 bases). V lost 0 bases and J lost 3, with 8 bases in between. Germline CDR1 is MNHEY and CDR2 is SVGAGI. The CDR3 extends over 14 amino acids. CDR3 bases: TGTGCCAGCAGTTACTCGACAGAGTACTATGGCTACACCTTC. Its protein is CASSYSTEYYGYTF.

V and J are TRBV27 and TRBJ2-7, with 9 positions matching TRBD2. The V segment lost 7 bases and the J segment 3 bases; nucleotides outside the gene matches: 19. The CDR3 is made up of 18 amino acids. Germline CDR1 reads MNHEY; CDR2 reads SMNVEV (reference sequence). CDR3 region: CASNPTGLAGFPLYEQYF. The CDR3 nucleotides are TGTGCCAGCAACCCGACAGGGCTAGCGGGATTTCCCCTCTACGAGCAGTACTTC.

V is TRBV5-1 and J is TRBJ2-7; D is possibly TRBD1 (6 bases). This CDR3 comprises 15 residues. Germline lookup yields CDR1 SGHRS and CDR2 YFSETQ. V was pared by 5 bases and J by 3 bases, with 18 bases between. The CDR3 region is CASRSGTLRNYEQYF. Here the CDR3 DNA reads TGCGCCAGCAGATCCGGGACACTCAGAAACTACGAGCAGTACTTC.

The rearrangement links TRBV18 to TRBJ2-1; no firm D call. The CDR3 is 15 residues long. Germline values: CDR1 KGHSH, CDR2 LQKENI. V gave up 3 bases and J gave up 3 bases, with 12 bases separating them. The DNA of the CDR3 is TGTGCCAGCTCACCTGGGATGAGACGCTACAATGAGCAGTTCTTC. This gives the protein CASSPGMRRYNEQFF.

The J gene is TRBJ1-2, the V gene TRBV27; 9 bases are shared with TRBD1. Germline loops: CDR1 MNHEY, CDR2 SMNVEV (reference sequence). V was pared by 2 bases and J by 6 bases, with 7 bases of the junction left unmatched. This CDR3 is 15 amino acids long. CDR3 in amino acids: CASSLMGQGLNGYTF. DNA of the CDR3: TGTGCCAGCAGTTTAATGGGACAGGGATTGAATGGCTACACCTTC.

The rearrangement uses TRBV10-1 and TRBJ1-2; tentatively, D is TRBD1 (6 bases). The CDR3 is 14 residues long. CDR1 and CDR2 from the germline V gene are WNHNN and SYGVQD (reference sequence). The V end lost 4 bases, the J end lost 2 bases, and 11 bases lay between the germline ends. In nucleotides, the CDR3 is TGCGCCAGCAGTGTTTCGGACAGAAACTATGGCTACACCTTC. Protein sequence: CASSVSDRNYGYTF.

The chain links TRBV28 to TRBJ1-2; D call uncertain. This CDR3 spans 16 amino acids. Between the trimmed V and J ends, which lost 3 bases and 9 bases, there was a span of 23 bases. In germline, CDR1 is MDHEN, CDR2 SYDVKM. CDR3 sequence: CASSLLQISLNFSYTF. In DNA form, the CDR3 reads TGTGCCAGCAGTTTGCTACAGATATCCCTTAACTTTAGCTACACCTTC.

The V gene is TRBV18, the J gene TRBJ2-7; no clear D. Germline V gives CDR1 KGHSH, CDR2 LQKENI. This CDR3 spans 14 amino acids. Trimming pared 0 bases from V and 2 bases from J, leaving 8 bases between. The CDR3 DNA sequence: TGTGCCAGCTCACCACCACCCAGCGCCTACGAGCAGTACTTC. Amino acids: CASSPPPSAYEQYF.

J is TRBJ2-5 and V is TRBV9; 9 bases agree with TRBD2. Unmatched junction bases numbered 11, after V lost 0 bases and J lost 5 bases. The CDR3 sequence is 17 residues long. CDR1 and CDR2 (germline): SGDLS, YYNGEE. The CDR3 is CASSVGVRAGGWETQYF. The CDR3 DNA follows: TGTGCCAGCAGCGTAGGTGTAAGAGCGGGAGGCTGGGAGACCCAGTACTTC. The full variable domain, its missing parts supplied by reference TRBV9 and TRBJ2-5, is DSGVTQTPKHLITATGQRVTLRCSPRSGDLSVYWYQQSLDQGLQFLIQYYNGEERAKGNILERFSAQQFPDLHSELNLSSLELGDSALYFCASSVGVRAGGWETQYFGPGTRLLVL.

The chain recombines TRBV19 with TRBJ1-6; 11 bases fit TRBD1. Trimming removed 4 bases from V and 10 bases from J; junction bases left unmatched: 3. The CDR3 spans 14 residues. Germline CDR1 is LNHDA and CDR2 is SQIVND (reference sequence). CDR3 DNA sequence: TGTGCCAGTAGTAACCGGGACAGGGGGTCACCCCTCCACTTT. This sequence encodes CASSNRDRGSPLHF.

The chain combines TRBV2 with TRBJ1-1, with D perhaps TRBD1 (6 bases). Between the trimmed V and J ends, which lost 7 bases and 4 bases, there was a span of 13 bases. CDR3 size: 13 residues. Germline V gene data show CDR1 as SNHLY and CDR2 as FYNNEI. CDR3 protein: CASNRQELTEAFF. CDR3 nucleotide sequence: TGTGCCAGCAACCGACAGGAACTCACTGAAGCTTTCTTT.

The V gene is TRBV10-3, the J gene TRBJ1-2; tentatively, D is TRBD1 (6 bases). There are 12 residues in the CDR3. From germline, CDR1 is ENHRY and CDR2 SYGVKD. V lost 2 bases and J lost 8, with 9 bases in between. CDR3 bases: TGTGCCATCAGTGAGGCTGGGGGCGGCTACACCTTC. This sequence encodes CAISEAGGGYTF.

The rearrangement joins TRBV4-3 to TRBJ1-2; 7 bases agree with TRBD1. This CDR3 has 15 residues. Unmatched junction bases numbered 8, after V lost 5 bases and J lost 2 bases. Per germline, CDR1 LGHNA and CDR2 YSLEER. The DNA for the CDR3 is TGCGCCAGCAGCTTGAACGGACAGGCAAACTATGGCTACACCTTC. Its protein is CASSLNGQANYGYTF.

This rearrangement joins TRBV18 to TRBJ2-5; D is perhaps TRBD2 (6 bases). The DNA end is a closer match to TRBJ2-7, so the J assignment may be wrong. This CDR3 spans 15 amino acids. In germline, CDR1 is KGHSH, CDR2 LQKENI. The CDR3 DNA reads TGTGCCAGCTCACCGCCTACTAGCCGTACCTACGAGCAGTACTTC. Its translation: CASSPPTSRTYEQYF.

The gene calls are TRBV9 and TRBJ1-3; no clear D gene. The CDR3 has 14 residues. Germline V CDR1 and CDR2: SGDLS, YYNGEE. The V end lost 1 base, the J end lost 0 bases, and 5 bases lay between the germline ends. CDR3 coding DNA: TGTGCCAGCAGCGTATATAACTCTGGAAACACCATATATTTT. It codes for CASSVYNSGNTIYF. Based on the CDR3 plus reference TRBV9 and TRBJ1-3, the full variable domain is DSGVTQTPKHLITATGQRVTLRCSPRSGDLSVYWYQQSLDQGLQFLIQYYNGEERAKGNILERFSAQQFPDLHSELNLSSLELGDSALYFCASSVYNSGNTIYFGEGSWLTVV.

The chain carries TRBV7-3 and TRBJ2-5; tentatively, D is TRBD2 (6 bases). V dropped 5 bases and J dropped 5 bases, with 12 bases sitting between them. In germline, CDR1 is SGHTA, CDR2 FQGTGA. CDR3 length: 13 amino acids. The CDR3 here is CASSASVRETQYF. The DNA of the CDR3 is TGTGCCAGCAGCGCTAGCGTCCGGGAGACCCAGTACTTC.

This clone has just a few counts. The J gene is TRBJ1-6, the V gene TRBV2; no clear D gene. V lost 4 bases, J lost 10 bases, and 17 bases lay in between. From germline, CDR1 is SNHLY and CDR2 FYNNEI. CDR3 length: 15 amino acids. The CDR3 loop reads CASSVMEGGRSPLHF. The CDR3 region has the DNA TGTGCCAGCAGTGTAATGGAGGGAGGGCGGTCACCCCTCCACTTT.

The chain has TRBV5-4 and TRBJ2-7, with D uncertain. Between the trimmed V and J ends, which lost 2 bases and 2 bases, there was a span of 14 bases. CDR3 length: 15 amino acids. Germline assignment: CDR1 SGHNT and CDR2 YYREEE (reference sequence). The CDR3 DNA reads as TGTGCCAGCAGCTTTGTAGCCGGTGGGACCTACGAGCAGTACTTC. Its translation is CASSFVAGGTYEQYF.